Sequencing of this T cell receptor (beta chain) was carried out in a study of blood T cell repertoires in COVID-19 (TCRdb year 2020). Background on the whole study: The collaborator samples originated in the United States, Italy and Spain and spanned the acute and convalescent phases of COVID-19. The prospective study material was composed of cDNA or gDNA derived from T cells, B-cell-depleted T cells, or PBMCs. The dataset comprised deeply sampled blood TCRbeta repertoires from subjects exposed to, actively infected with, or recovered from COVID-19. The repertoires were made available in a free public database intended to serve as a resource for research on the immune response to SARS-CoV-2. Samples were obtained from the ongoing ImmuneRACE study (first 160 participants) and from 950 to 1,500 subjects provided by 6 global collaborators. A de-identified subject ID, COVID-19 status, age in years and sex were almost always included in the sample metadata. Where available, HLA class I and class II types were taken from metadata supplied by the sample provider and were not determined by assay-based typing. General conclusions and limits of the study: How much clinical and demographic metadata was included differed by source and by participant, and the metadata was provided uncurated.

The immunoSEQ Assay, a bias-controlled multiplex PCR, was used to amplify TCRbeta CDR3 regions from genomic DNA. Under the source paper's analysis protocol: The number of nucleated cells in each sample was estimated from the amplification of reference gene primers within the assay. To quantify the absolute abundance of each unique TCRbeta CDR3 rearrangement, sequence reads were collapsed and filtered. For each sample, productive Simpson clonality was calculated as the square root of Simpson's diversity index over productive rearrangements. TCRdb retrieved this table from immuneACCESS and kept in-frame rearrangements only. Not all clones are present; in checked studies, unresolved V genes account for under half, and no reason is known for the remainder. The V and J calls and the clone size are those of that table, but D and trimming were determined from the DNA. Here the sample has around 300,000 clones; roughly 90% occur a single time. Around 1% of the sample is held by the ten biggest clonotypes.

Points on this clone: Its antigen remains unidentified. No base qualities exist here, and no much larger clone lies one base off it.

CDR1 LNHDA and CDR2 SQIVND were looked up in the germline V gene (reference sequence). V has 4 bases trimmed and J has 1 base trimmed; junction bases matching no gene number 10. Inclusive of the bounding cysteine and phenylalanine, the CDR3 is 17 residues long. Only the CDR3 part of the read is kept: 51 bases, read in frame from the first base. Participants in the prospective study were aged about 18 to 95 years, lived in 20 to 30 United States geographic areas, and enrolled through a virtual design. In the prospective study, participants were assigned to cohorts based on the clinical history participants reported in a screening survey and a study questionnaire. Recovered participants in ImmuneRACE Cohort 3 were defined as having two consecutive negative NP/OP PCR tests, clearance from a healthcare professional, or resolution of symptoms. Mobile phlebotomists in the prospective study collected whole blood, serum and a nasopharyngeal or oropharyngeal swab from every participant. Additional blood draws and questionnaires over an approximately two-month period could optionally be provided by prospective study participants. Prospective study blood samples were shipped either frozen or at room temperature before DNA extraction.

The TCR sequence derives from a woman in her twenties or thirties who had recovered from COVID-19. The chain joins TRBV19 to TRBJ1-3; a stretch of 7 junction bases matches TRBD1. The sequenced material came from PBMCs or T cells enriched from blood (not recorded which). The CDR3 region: CASSTLGTARSGNTIYF. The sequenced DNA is TGTGCCAGTAGTACCCTTGGGACAGCAAGATCTGGAAACACCATATATTTT.